This is a list of T cell receptor beta chains from one sample in a study of T cells in Graves' hyperthyroidism and ophthalmopathy. Using its own MiXCR run on the multiplex PCR reads, TCRdb lists one record per CDR3 protein. The sample holds about 270,000 distinct CDR3 sequences, approximately 21% seen once. The sequenced material came from blood. The receptors were sampled from a man aged 25-40 years with Graves' ophthalmopathy. Each CDR3 is given with its conserved first and last residue. D genes are given only for firm matches. Clone sizes are given selectively: once, few, many, or a class where the clone is expanded.

>many|TRBJ1-2|TRBV30|-
TGTGCCTGGAGTGTACGCAGCCTCTATGGCTACACCTTC
CAWSVRSLYGYTF
>many|TRBJ1-4|TRBV30|-
TGTGCCTGGAGACAGGCTACCAATGAAAAACTGTTTTTT
CAWRQATNEKLFF
>many|TRBJ2-7|TRBV30|-
TGTGCCTGGACCCTGAAGGTCTACGAGCAGTACTTC
CAWTLKVYEQYF
>-|TRBJ2-1|TRBV7-9|TRBD2
TGTGCCAGCAGCTTCTCGACTAGCGGCAATGAGCAGTTCTTC
CASSFSTSGNEQFF
>few|TRBJ2-1|TRBV5-1|TRBD2
TGCGCCAGCAGACAGGGGACTAGCATAAATGAGCAGTTCTTC
CASRQGTSINEQFF
>many|TRBJ2-7|TRBV28|TRBD2
TGTGCCAGCAGAAATAGCGGGAGTGGTTACGAGCAGTACTTC
CASRNSGSGYEQYF
>many|TRBJ2-1|TRBV30|-
TGTGCCTGGAGGCCCTGGAGCTCCTACAATGAGCAGTTCTTC
CAWRPWSSYNEQFF
>many|TRBJ2-7|TRBV20-1|TRBD2
TGCAGTGCTAGTAAGCCGGGAGGGCGACCCTACGAGCAGTACTTC
CSASKPGGRPYEQYF
>many|TRBJ1-2|TRBV30|-
TGTGCCTGGAGTGTACATCGGGACGGCTACACCTTC
CAWSVHRDGYTF
>-|TRBJ2-2|TRBV18|-
TGTGCCAGCTCATCCTCAGGGTCCACCGGGGAGCTGTTTTTT
CASSSSGSTGELFF
>once|TRBJ2-3|TRBV15|-
TGTGCCACCAGCAGAGATCTGTTACGGGGGGCATCAGATACGCAGTATTTT
CATSRDLLRGASDTQYF
>few|TRBJ1-2|TRBV12-3/TRBV12-4|-
TGTGCCAGCAGGGAGGGGCGTGGTGGCTACACCTTC
CASREGRGGYTF
>-|TRBJ1-6|TRBV19|-
TGTGCCAGTACCCAGGACACCGAAAATTCACCCCTCCACTTT
CASTQDTENSPLHF
>many|TRBJ2-2|TRBV30|-
TGTGCCTGGAGATACGGACGGACGAACACCGGGGAGCTGTTTTTT
CAWRYGRTNTGELFF
>-|TRBJ1-2|TRBV7-2|-
TGTGCCAGCAACCCGACGAGGGGGTTAAATGGCTACACCTTC
CASNPTRGLNGYTF
>-|TRBJ1-1|TRBV2|-
TGTGCCAGCAGTGATTTTGAAGCTTTCTTT
CASSDFEAFF
>-|TRBJ2-6|TRBV6-2/TRBV6-3|-
TGTGCCAGCAGTACCAACAGGGTCTCTGGGGCCAACGTCCTGACTTTC
CASSTNRVSGANVLTF
>-|TRBJ2-7|TRBV2|-
TGTGCCAGCAAGCAGATCTACGAGCAGTACTTC
CASKQIYEQYF
>many|TRBJ1-6|TRBV11-2|-
TGTGCCAGCAGCCTGGGGGGGGCCGATTCACCCCTCCACTTT
CASSLGGADSPLHF
>-|TRBJ2-2|TRBV7-2|TRBD2
TGTGCCAGCAGCCCCCGGACTAGCGAGACCGGGGAGCTGTTTTTT
CASSPRTSETGELFF
>-|TRBJ1-2|TRBV11-3|TRBD1
TGTGCCAGCAGCCAAACCGGGACAGGGGGCTATGGCTACACCTTC
CASSQTGTGGYGYTF
>-|TRBJ2-2|TRBV4-1|-
TGCGCCAGCAGCCAAGATTTACGGGACACCGGGGAGCTGTTTTTT
CASSQDLRDTGELFF
>many|TRBJ2-4|TRBV20-1|-
TGCAGTGCTAGTGGAGGGATACTAGCCAAAAACATTCAGTACTTC
CSASGGILAKNIQYF
>many|TRBJ2-7|TRBV11-3|TRBD1
TGTGCCAGCAGCCCCTGGACAGGGGTCTCCTACGAGCAGTACTTC
CASSPWTGVSYEQYF
>few|TRBJ1-2|TRBV19|-
TGTGCCAGTAGTATAGAATGGGGCCGCTACACCTTC
CASSIEWGRYTF